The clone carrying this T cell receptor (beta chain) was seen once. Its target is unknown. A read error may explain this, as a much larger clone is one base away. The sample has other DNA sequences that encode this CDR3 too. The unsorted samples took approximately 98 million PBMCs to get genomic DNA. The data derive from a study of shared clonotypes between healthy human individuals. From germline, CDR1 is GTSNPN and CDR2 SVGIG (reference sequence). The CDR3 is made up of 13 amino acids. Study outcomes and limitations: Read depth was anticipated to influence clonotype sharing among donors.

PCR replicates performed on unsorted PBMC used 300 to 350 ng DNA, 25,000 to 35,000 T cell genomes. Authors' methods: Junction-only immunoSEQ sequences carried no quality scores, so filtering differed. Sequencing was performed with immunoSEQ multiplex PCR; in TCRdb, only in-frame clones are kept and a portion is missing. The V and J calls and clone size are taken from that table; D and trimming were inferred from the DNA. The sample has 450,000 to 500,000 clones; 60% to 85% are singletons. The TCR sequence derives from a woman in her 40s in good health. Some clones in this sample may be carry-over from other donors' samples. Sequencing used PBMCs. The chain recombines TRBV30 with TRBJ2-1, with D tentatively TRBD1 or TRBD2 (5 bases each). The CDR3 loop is CAWTGSSYNEQFF. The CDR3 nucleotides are TGTGCCTGGACAGGGAGCTCCTACAACGAGCAGTTCTTC.